A selection of T cell receptor beta chains follows, all from one sample in a study of cytomegalovirus exposure and HLA in healthy donors. Using immunoSEQ multiplex PCR, the repertoire was profiled, and TCRdb retains in-frame clones only, with some absent. Here the sample spans about 120,000 clones, about 83% being singletons. Sequenced: PBMCs. These receptors originate from a woman in her 40s in good health and CMV-seropositive. The CDR3 runs from the conserved cysteine through the conserved F or W. A D gene is named only where the DNA matches it firmly.

D: TRBD2; V: TRBV4-2; CDR3: CASSPLAGGQETQYF
D: -; V: TRBV2; CDR3: CASSRNEKLFF
D: TRBD1; V: TRBV6-5; CDR3: CASRPRSGTDYEQYF
D: -; V: TRBV2; CDR3: CASSVGGGRSNQPQHF
D: -; V: TRBV5-4; CDR3: CASSLAAQGISEQYF
D: TRBD2; V: TRBV9; CDR3: CASSPSGGRYNEQFF
D: -; V: TRBV18; CDR3: CASSPQEGTGELFF
D: -; V: TRBV5-5; CDR3: CASSLDFSTSYNEQFF
D: -; V: TRBV7-2; CDR3: CASSYLPGLAYEQYF
D: TRBD1; V: TRBV5-1; CDR3: CASSLDPGGTNTEAFF
D: TRBD1; V: TRBV27; CDR3: CASSSSRQGRTEAFF
D: TRBD2; V: TRBV6-5; CDR3: CASSWGLAVNEQYF
D: -; V: TRBV18; CDR3: CASSQGVSGNTIYF
D: TRBD1; V: TRBV29-1; CDR3: CSVDRGASQETQYF
D: -; V: TRBV6-6; CDR3: CASTDSDLDTEAFF
D: -; V: TRBV27; CDR3: CASGRAGNNEQFF
D: -; V: TRBV11-2; CDR3: CASSLAGVSYNEQFF
D: TRBD1; V: TRBV6-1; CDR3: CASSESLTGYGQPQHF
D: TRBD1; V: TRBV5-6; CDR3: CASRPGGYGTEAFF
D: TRBD1; V: TRBV5-4; CDR3: CASSLIKTGTNEKLFF
D: TRBD1; V: TRBV10-3; CDR3: CAIRPGQGADTQYF
D: -; V: TRBV5-1; CDR3: CASSLGLAGELFF
D: -; V: TRBV6-5; CDR3: CASSQGEVGEQYF